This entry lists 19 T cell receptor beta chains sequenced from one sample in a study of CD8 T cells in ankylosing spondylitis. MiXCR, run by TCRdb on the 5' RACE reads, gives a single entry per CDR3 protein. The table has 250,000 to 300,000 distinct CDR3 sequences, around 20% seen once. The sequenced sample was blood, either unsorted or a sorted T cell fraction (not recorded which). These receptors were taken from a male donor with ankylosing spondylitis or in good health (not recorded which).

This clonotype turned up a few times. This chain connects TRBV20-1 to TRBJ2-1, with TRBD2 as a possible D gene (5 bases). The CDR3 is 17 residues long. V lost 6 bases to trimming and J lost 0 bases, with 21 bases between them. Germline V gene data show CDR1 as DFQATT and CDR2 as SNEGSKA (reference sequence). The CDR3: CSAKDVAGLSSYNEQFF. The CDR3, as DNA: TGCAGTGCCAAAGATGTGGCGGGTTTAAGCTCCTACAATGAGCAGTTCTTC.

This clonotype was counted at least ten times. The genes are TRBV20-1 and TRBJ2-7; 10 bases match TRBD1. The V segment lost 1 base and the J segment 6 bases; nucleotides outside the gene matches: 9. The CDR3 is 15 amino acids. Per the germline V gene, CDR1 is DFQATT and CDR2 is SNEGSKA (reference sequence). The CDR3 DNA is TGCAGTGCTAGAGGACTAACGACAGGGGGCGGCGAGCAGTACGTC. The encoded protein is CSARGLTTGGGEQYV.

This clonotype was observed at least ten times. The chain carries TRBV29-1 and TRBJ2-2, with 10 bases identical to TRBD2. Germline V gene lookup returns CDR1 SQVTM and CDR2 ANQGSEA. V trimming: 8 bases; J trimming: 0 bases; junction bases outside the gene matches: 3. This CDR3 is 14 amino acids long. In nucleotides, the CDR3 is TGCAGCACAACTAGCGGGGCGAACACCGGGGAGCTGTTTTTT. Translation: CSTTSGANTGELFF.

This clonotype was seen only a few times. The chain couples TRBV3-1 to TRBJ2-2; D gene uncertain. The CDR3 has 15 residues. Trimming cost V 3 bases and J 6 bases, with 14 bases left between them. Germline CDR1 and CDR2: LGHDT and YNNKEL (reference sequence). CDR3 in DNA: TGTGCCAGCAGCCAGGTGATAGGACCGCCCGGGGAGCTGTTTTTT. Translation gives CASSQVIGPPGELFF.

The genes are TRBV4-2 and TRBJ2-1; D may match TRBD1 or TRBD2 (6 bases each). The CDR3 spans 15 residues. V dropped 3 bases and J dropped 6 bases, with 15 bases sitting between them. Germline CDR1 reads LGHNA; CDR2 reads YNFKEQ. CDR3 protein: CASSHSGGQGNEQFF. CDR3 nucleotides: TGTGCCAGCAGCCACTCCGGGGGCCAGGGCAATGAGCAGTTCTTC.

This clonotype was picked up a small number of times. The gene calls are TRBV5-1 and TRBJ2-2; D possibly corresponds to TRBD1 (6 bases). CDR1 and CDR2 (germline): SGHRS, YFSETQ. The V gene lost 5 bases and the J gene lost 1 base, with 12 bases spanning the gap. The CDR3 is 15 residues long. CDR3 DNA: TGCGCCAGCAGGCAACAGGGAGTGAACACCGGGGAGCTGTTTTTT. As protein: CASRQQGVNTGELFF.

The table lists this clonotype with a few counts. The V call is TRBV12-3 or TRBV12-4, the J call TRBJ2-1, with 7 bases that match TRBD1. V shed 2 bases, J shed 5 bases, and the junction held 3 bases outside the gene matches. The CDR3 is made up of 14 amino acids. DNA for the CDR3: TGTGCCAGCAGTTTACCGACAGGGAACAATGAGCAGTTCTTC. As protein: CASSLPTGNNEQFF.

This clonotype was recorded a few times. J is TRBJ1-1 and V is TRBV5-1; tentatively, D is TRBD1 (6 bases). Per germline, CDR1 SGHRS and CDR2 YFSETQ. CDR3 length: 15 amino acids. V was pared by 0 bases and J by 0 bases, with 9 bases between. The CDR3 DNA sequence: TGCGCCAGCAGCTTGGTTCAGGGGATGAACACTGAAGCTTTCTTT. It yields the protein CASSLVQGMNTEAFF.

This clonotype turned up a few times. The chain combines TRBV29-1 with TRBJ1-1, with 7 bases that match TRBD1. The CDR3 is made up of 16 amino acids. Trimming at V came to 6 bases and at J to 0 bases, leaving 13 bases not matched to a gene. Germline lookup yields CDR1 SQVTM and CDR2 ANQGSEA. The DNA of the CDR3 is TGCAGCGTCCAACGAGTTAACAGGGGATTGAACACTGAAGCTTTCTTT. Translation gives CSVQRVNRGLNTEAFF.

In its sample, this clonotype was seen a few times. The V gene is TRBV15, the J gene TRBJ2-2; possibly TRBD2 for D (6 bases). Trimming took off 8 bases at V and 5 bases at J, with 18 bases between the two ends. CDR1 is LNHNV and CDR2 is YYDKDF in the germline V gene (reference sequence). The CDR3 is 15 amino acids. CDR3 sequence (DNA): TGTGCCACCCAATCTGGCGGGAAGGGGACCGGGGAGCTGTTTTTT. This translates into CATQSGGKGTGELFF. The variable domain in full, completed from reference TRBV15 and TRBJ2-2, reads DAMVIQNPRYQVTQFGKPVTLSCSQTLNHNVMYWYQQKSSQAPKLLFHYYDKDFNNEADTPDNFQSRRPNTSFCFLDIRSPGLGDTAMYLCATQSGGKGTGELFFGEGSRLTVL.

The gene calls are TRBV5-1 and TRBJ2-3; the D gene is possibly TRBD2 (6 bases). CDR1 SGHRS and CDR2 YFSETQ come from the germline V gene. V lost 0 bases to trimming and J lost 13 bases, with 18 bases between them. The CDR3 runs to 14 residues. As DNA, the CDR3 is TGCGCCAGCAGCTTGGCCTTAGCGGAGGCGGTTGAGTATTTT. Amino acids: CASSLALAEAVEYF.

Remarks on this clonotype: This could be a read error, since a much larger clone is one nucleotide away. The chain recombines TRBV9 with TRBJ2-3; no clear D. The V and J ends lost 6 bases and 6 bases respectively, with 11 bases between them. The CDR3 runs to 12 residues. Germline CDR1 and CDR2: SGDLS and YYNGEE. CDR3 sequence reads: CASNFSVDTQYF. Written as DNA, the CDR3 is TGTGCCAGCAACTTCTCCGTGGATACGCAGTATTTT.

The DNA of the CDR3 is TGTGCCAGCAGCTTAGCCTTGGTGGGGGCCGAGACCCAGTACTTC. Translating it yields CASSLALVGAETQYF. This rearrangement joins TRBV7-2 to TRBJ2-5; the D gene is possibly TRBD1 (6 bases). Germline-derived CDR1 and CDR2 are SGHTA and FQGNSA. V gave up 0 bases and J gave up 5 bases, with 13 bases separating them. This CDR3 comprises 15 residues. Variable domain in full (rest from reference TRBV7-2 and TRBJ2-5): GAGVSQSPSNKVTEKGKDVELRCDPISGHTALYWYRQSLGQGLEFLIYFQGNSAPDKSGLPSDRFSAERTGGSVSTLTIQRTQQEDSAVYLCASSLALVGAETQYFGPGTRLLVL.

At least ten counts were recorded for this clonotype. The CDR3 here is CAISLTGRSDNEQFF. The CDR3, as DNA: TGTGCCATCAGTCTCACCGGGAGATCTGACAATGAGCAGTTCTTC. The V gene is TRBV10-3, the J gene TRBJ2-1; a weak D match, TRBD2 (6 bases). The CDR3 totals 15 residues. CDR1 and CDR2 from the germline V gene are ENHRY and SYGVKD. The V gene lost 5 bases and the J gene lost 5 bases, with 16 bases spanning the gap.

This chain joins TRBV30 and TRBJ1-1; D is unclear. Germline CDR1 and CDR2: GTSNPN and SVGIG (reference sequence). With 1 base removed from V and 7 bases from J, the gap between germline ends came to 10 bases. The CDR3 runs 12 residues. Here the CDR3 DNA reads TGTGCCTGGAGTGCTTCTAATTTTGAAGCTTTCTTT. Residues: CAWSASNFEAFF.

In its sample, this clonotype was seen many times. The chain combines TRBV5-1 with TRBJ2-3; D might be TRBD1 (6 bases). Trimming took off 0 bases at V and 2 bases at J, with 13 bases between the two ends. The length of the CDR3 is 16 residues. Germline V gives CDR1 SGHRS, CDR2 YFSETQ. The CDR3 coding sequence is TGCGCCAGCAGCTTGGGGGGACAAGGATACACAGATACGCAGTATTTT. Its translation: CASSLGGQGYTDTQYF. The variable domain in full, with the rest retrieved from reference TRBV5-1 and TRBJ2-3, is KAGVTQTPRYLIKTRGQQVTLSCSPISGHRSVSWYQQTPGQGLQFLFEYFSETQRNKGNFPGRFSGRQFSNSRSEMNVSTLELGDSALYLCASSLGGQGYTDTQYFGPGTRLTVL.

In DNA form, the CDR3 reads TGTGCCACCAGCAGAGATTTTGCGCCCGGGGCCAACGTCCTGACTTTC. Translating gives CATSRDFAPGANVLTF. The V call is TRBV15, the J call TRBJ2-6; D unclear. Germline lookup yields CDR1 LNHNV and CDR2 YYDKDF (reference sequence). Trimming left V 0 bases short and J 4 bases short, with 10 bases between. The CDR3 has 16 amino acids.

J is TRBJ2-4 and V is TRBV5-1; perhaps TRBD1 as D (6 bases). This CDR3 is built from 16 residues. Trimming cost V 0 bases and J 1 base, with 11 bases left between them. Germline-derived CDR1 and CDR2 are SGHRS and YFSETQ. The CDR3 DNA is TGCGCCAGCAGCTTGGGCCAGGGGCTGGCCAAAAACATTCAGTACTTC. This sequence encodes CASSLGQGLAKNIQYF.

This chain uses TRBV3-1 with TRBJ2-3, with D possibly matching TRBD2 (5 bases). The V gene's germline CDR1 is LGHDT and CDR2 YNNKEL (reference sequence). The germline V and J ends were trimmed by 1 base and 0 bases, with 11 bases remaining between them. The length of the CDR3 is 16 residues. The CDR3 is CASSQAGRVSTDTQYF. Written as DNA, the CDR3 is TGTGCCAGCAGCCAAGCCGGGCGGGTTAGCACAGATACGCAGTATTTT.